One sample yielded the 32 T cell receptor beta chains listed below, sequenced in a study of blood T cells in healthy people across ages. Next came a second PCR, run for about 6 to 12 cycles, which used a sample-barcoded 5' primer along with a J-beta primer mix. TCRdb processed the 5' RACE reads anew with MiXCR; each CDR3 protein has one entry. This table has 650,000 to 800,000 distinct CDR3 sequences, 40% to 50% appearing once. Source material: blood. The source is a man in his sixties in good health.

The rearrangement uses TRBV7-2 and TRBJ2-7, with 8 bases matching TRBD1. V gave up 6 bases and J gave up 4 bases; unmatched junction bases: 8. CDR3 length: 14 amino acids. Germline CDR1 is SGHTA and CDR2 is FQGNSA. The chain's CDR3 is CASSSGQVGYEQYF. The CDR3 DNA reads TGTGCCAGCAGTTCGGGACAGGTGGGTTACGAGCAGTACTTC.

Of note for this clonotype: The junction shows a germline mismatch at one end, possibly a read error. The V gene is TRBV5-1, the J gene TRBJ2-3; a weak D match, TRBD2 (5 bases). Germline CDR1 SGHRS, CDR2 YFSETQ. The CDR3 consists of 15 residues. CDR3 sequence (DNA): TGCGCCAGCAGCTCTGGAGGTGGCTTCCCCGATACACAGTATTTT. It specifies CASSSGGGFPDTQYF.

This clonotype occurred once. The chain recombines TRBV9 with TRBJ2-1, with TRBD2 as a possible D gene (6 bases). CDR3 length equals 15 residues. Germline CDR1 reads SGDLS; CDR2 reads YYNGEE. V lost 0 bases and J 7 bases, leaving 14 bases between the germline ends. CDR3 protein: CASSVAPRLGNEQFF. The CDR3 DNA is TGTGCCAGCAGCGTAGCGCCCAGACTAGGGAATGAGCAGTTCTTC. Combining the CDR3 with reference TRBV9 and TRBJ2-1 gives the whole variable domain DSGVTQTPKHLITATGQRVTLRCSPRSGDLSVYWYQQSLDQGLQFLIQYYNGEERAKGNILERFSAQQFPDLHSELNLSSLELGDSALYFCASSVAPRLGNEQFFGPGTRLTVL.

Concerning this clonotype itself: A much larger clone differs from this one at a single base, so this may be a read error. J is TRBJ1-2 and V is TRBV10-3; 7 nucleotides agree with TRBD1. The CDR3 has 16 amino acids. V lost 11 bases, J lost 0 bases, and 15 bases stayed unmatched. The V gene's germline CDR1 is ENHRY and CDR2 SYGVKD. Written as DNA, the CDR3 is TGTGCCCTCGGAGAGCGGGGACAGCAAACTAACTATGGCTACACCTTC. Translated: CALGERGQQTNYGYTF.

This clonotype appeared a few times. CDR3: CSVGDRVNQPQHF. CDR3 sequence (DNA): TGCAGCGTTGGAGACAGGGTAAATCAGCCCCAGCATTTT. The genes are TRBV29-1 and TRBJ1-5, with 7 bases aligning to TRBD1. Germline trimming cut 4 bases from V and 4 bases from J; bases unmatched to any gene: 4. CDR1 is SQVTM, CDR2 ANQGSEA, per germline. CDR3 length: 13 amino acids. Full variable domain (missing parts from reference TRBV29-1 and TRBJ1-5): SAVISQKPSRDICQRGTSLTIQCQVDSQVTMMFWYRQQPGQSLTLIATANQGSEATYESGFVIDKFPISRPNLTFSTLTVSNMSPEDSSIYLCSVGDRVNQPQHFGDGTRLSIL.

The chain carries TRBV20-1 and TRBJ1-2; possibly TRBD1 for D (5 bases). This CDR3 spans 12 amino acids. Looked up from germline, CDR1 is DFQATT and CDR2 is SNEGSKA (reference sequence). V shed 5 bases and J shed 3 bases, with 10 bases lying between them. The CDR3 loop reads CSARQWDYGYTF. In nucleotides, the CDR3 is TGCAGTGCTCGACAGTGGGACTATGGCTACACCTTC.

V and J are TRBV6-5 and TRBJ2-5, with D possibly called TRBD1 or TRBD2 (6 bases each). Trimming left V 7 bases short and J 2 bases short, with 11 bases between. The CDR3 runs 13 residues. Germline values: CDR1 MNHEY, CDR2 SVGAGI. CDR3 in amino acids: CASTGGWQETQYF. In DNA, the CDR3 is TGTGCCAGCACCGGGGGCTGGCAAGAGACCCAGTACTTC.

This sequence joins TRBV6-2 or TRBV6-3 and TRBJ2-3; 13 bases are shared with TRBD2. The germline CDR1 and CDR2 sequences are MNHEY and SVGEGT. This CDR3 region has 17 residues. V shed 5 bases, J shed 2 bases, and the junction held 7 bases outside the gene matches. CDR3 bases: TGTGCCAGCAGTCCAGGACTAGCGGGGGCCCCCACAGATACGCAGTATTTT. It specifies CASSPGLAGAPTDTQYF.

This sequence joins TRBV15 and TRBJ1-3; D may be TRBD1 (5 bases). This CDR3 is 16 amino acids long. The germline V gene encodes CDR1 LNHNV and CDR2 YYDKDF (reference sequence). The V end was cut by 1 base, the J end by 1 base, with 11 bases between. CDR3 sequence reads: CATSRALGLSGNTIYF. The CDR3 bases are TGTGCCACCAGCAGAGCCCTGGGGCTATCTGGAAACACCATATATTTT. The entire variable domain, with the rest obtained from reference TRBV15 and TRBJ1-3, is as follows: DAMVIQNPRYQVTQFGKPVTLSCSQTLNHNVMYWYQQKSSQAPKLLFHYYDKDFNNEADTPDNFQSRRPNTSFCFLDIRSPGLGDTAMYLCATSRALGLSGNTIYFGEGSWLTVV.

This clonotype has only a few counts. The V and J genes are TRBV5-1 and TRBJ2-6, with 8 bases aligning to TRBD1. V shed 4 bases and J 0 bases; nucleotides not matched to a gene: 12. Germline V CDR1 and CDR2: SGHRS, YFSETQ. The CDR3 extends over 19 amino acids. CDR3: CASSLDRTGLSSGANVLTF. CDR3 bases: TGCGCCAGCAGCCTTGATCGGACAGGGCTAAGCTCTGGGGCCAACGTCCTGACTTTC.

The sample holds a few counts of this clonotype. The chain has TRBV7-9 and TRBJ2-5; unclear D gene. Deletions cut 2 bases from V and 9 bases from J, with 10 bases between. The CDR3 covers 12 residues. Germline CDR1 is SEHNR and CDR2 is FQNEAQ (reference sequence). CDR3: CASSLSQPPQYF. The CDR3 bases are TGTGCCAGCAGCTTATCCCAACCCCCCCAGTACTTC.

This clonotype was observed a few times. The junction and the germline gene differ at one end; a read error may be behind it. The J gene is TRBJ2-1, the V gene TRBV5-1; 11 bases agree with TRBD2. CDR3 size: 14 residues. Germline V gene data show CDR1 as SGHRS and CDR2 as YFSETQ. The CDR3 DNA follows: TGTGCCAGCAGCTTAGCGGGAGGGGGCAATGAGCAGTTCTTC. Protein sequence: CASSLAGGGNEQFF. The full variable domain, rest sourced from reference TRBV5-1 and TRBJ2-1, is KAGVTQTPRYLIKTRGQQVTLSCSPISGHRSVSWYQQTPGQGLQFLFEYFSETQRNKGNFPGRFSGRQFSNSRSEMNVSTLELGDSALYLCASSLAGGGNEQFFGPGTRLTVL.

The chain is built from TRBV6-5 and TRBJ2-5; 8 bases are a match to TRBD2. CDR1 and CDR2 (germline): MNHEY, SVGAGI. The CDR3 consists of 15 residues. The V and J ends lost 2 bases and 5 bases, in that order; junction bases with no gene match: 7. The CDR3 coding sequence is TGTGCCAGCAGTTACGTAGCGGGGAGCGTGGAGACCCAGTACTTC. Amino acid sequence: CASSYVAGSVETQYF.

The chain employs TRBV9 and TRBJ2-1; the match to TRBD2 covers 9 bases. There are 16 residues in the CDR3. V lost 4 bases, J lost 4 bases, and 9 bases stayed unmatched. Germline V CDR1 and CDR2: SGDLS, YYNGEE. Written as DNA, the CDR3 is TGTGCCAGCAGCTTGTACGCGGGGGGGTTATACAATGAGCAGTTCTTC. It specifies CASSLYAGGLYNEQFF.

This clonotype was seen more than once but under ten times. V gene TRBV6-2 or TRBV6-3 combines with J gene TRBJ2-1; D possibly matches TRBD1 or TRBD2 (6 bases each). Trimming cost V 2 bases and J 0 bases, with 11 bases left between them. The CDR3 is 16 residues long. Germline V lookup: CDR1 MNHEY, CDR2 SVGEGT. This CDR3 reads CASSYGGPGSYNEQFF. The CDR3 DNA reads TGTGCCAGCAGTTACGGGGGGCCGGGCTCCTACAATGAGCAGTTCTTC.

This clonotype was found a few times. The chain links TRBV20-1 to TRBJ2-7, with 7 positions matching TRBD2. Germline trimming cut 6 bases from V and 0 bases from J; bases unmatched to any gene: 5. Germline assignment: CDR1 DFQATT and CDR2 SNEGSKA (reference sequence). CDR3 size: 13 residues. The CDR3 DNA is TGCAGTGCACTGAGCGGGGACTCCTACGAGCAGTACTTC. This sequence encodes CSALSGDSYEQYF.

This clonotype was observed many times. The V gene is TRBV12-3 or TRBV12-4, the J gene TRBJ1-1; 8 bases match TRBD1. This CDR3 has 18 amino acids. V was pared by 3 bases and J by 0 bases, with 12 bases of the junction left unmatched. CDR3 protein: CASSLDRVGGSMNTEAFF. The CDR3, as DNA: TGTGCCAGCAGTTTGGACAGGGTCGGGGGATCGATGAACACTGAAGCTTTCTTT.

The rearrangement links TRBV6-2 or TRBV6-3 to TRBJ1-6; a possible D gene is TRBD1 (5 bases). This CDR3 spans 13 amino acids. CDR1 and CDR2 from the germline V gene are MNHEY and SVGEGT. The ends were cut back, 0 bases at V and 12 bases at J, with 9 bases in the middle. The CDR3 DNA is TGTGCCAGCAGTTACTCGATGACAGAACCCCTCCACTTT. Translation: CASSYSMTEPLHF.

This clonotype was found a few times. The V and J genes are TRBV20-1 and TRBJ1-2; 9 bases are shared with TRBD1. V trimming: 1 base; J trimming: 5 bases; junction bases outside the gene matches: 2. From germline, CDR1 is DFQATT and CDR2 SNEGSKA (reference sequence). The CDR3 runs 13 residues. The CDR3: CSARGDREYGYTF. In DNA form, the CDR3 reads TGCAGTGCTAGAGGGGACAGGGAGTATGGCTACACCTTC.

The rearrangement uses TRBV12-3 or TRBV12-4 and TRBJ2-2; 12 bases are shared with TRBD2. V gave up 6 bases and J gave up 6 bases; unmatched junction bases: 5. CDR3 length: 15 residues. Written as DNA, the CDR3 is TGTGCCAGCAGATCGGGACTAGCGGGTTCCGGGGAGCTGTTTTTT. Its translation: CASRSGLAGSGELFF.

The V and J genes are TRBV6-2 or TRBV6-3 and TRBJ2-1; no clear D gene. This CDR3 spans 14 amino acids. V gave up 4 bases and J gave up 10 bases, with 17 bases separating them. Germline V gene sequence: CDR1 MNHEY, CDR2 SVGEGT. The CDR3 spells CASSSELPTGEQFF. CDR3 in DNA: TGTGCCAGCAGTTCCGAACTCCCCACCGGCGAGCAGTTCTTC.

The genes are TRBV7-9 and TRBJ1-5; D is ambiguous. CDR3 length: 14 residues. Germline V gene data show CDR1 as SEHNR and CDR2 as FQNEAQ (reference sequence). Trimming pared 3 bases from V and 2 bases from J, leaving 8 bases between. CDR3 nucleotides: TGTGCCAGCAGCTTCTCATCTGGCAATCAGCCCCAGCATTTT. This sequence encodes CASSFSSGNQPQHF. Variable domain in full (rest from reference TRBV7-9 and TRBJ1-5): DTGVSQNPRHKITKRGQNVTFRCDPISEHNRLYWYRQTLGQGPEFLTYFQNEAQLEKSRLLSDRFSAERPKGSFSTLEIQRTEQGDSAMYLCASSFSSGNQPQHFGDGTRLSIL.

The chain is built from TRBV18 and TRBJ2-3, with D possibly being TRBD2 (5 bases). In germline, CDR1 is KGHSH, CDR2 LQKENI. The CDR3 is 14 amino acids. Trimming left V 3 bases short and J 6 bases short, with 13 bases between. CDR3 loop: CASSPYGVGDTQYF. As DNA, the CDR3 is TGTGCCAGCTCACCTTACGGGGTGGGGGATACGCAGTATTTT.

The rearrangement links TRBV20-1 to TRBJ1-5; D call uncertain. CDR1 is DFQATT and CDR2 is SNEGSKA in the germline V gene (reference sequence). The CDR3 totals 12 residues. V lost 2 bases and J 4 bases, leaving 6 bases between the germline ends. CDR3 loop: CSARSVNQPQHF. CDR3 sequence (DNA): TGCAGTGCTAGATCGGTGAATCAGCCCCAGCATTTT.

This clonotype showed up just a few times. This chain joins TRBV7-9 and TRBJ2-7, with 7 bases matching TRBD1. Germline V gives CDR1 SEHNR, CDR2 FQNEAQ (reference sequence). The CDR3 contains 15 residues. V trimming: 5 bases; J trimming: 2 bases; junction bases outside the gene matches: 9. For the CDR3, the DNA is TGTGCCAGCAGCGCCGCCGCTCAGGGGGCCTACGAGCAGTACTTC. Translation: CASSAAAQGAYEQYF.

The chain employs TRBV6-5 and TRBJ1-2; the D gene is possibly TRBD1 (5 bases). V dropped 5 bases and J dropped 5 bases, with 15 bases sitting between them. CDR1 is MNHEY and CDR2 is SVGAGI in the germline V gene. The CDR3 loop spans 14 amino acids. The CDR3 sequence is CASSRALGPYGYTF. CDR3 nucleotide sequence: TGTGCCAGCAGTCGGGCACTGGGGCCGTATGGCTACACCTTC.

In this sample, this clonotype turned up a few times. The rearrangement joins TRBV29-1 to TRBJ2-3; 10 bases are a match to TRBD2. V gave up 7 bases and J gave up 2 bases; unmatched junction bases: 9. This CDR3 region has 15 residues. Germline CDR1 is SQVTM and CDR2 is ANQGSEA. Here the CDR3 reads CSDGTSEYSTDTQYF. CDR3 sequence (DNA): TGCAGCGACGGGACTAGCGAGTATTCCACAGATACGCAGTATTTT.

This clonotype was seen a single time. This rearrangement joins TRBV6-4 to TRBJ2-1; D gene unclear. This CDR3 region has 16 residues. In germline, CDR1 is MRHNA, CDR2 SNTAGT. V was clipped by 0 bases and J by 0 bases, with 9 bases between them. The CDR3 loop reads CASSDSILSSYNEQFF. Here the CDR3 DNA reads TGTGCCAGCAGTGACTCGATTCTGAGCTCCTACAATGAGCAGTTCTTC.

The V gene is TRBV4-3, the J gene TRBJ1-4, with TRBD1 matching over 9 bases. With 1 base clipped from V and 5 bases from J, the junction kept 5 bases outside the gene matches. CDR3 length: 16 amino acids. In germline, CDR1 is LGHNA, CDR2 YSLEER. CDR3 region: CASSQGRGTGNEKLFF. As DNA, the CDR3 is TGCGCCAGCAGCCAAGGCCGCGGGACAGGGAATGAAAAACTGTTTTTT.

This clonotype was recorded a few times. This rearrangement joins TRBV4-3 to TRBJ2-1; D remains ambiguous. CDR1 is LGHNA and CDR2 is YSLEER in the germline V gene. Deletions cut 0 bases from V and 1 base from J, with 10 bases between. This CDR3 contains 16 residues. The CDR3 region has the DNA TGCGCCAGCAGCCAAGAACTTACACCTTCCTACAATGAGCAGTTCTTC. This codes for CASSQELTPSYNEQFF.

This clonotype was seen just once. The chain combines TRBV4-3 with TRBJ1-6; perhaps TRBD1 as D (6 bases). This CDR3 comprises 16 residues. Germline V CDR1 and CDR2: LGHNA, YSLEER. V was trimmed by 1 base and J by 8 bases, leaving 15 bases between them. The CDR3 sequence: CASSQGAPEGDSPLHF. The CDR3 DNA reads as TGCGCCAGCAGCCAAGGCGCACCAGAGGGGGATTCACCCCTCCACTTT.

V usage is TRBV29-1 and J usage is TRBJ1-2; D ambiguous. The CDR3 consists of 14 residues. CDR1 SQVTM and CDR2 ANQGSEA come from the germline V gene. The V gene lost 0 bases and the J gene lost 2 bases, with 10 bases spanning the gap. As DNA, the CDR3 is TGCAGCGTTGAAGATAGAACTTCCAACTATGGCTACACCTTC. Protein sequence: CSVEDRTSNYGYTF.